Each of the 2 T cell receptor beta chains below was sequenced from the same sample in a study of blood T cell repertoires in COVID-19. TCRdb's table, derived via immunoSEQ multiplex PCR, lists solely in-frame clones and lacks some. In the table there are 300,000 to 400,000 clones, around 86% of which are singletons. Sequenced sample: PBMCs or T cells enriched from blood (not recorded which). The receptor source for this set is a man aged 60 to 69 who had recovered from COVID-19.

The chain employs TRBV5-1 and TRBJ2-7; D not certain. The CDR3 has 14 amino acids. The germline V and J ends were trimmed by 4 bases and 4 bases, with 15 bases remaining between them. Germline CDR1 reads SGHRS; CDR2 reads YFSETQ. The chain's CDR3 is CASSQVSGFYEQYF. The CDR3 DNA reads as TGCGCCAGCAGCCAAGTATCAGGCTTTTACGAGCAGTACTTC.

J is TRBJ1-1 and V is TRBV2; D ambiguous. The CDR3 is 13 amino acids. Trimming took 7 bases from V and 1 from J, leaving 10 bases between them. Germline V gene data show CDR1 as SNHLY and CDR2 as FYNNEI. CDR3: CASIVYTNTEAFF. CDR3 DNA sequence: TGTGCCAGCATCGTCTATACGAACACTGAAGCTTTCTTT.